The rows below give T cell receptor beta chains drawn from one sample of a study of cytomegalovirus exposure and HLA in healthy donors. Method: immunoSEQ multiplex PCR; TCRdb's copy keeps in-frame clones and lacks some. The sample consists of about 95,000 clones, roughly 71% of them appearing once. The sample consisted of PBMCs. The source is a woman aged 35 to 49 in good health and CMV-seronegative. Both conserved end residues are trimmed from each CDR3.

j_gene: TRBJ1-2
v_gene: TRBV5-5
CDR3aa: ASSSDRANYGYT

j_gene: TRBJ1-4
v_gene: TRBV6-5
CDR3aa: ASSPQGTGDEKLF

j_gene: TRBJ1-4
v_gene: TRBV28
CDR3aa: ASSLNPPNEKLF

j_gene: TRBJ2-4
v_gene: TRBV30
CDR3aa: AWSLQGVVKNIQY

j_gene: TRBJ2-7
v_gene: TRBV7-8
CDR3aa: ASRDTRTYEQY

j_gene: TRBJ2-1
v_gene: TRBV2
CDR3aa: ASRILGYNEQF

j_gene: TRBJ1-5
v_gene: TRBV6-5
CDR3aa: ASSYKRGNQPQH

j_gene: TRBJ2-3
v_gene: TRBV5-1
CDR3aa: ASGRGFASDTQY

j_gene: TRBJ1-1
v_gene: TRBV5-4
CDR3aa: AGDLNTEAF

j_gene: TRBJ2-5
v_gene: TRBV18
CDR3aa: ASSPNRGQEETQY

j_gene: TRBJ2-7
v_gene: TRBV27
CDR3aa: ASSSMAGTGTSEQY

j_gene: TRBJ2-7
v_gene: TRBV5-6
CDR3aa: ASSQRWTSGDYEQY

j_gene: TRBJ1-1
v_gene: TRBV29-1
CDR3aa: SVGQGASTEAF

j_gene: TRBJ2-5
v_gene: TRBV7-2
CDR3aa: ASSPGQGTNLQETQY

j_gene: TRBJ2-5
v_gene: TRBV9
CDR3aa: ASSVGGRTSGQETQY

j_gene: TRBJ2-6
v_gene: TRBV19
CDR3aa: ASSMLQAGANVLT

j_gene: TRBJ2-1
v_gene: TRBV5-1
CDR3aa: ASSTGQGTYNEQF

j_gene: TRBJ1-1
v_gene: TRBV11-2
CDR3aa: ASSWPAEGFRDTEAF

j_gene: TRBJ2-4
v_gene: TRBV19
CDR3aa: ASSILREGKNIQY

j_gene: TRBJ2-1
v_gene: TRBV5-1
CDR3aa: ASSLRQAGGSEQF

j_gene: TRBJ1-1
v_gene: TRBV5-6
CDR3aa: ASSLWLLNTEAF

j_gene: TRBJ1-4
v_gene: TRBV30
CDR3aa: AWSHGTATNEKLF

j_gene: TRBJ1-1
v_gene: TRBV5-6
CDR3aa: ASSLRGRLTNEAF

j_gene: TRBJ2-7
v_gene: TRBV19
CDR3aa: ASSRGTGYNEQY

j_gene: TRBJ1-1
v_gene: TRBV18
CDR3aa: ASSPARGNTEAF

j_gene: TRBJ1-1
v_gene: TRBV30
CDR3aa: AWSTLQGSYFSTEAF

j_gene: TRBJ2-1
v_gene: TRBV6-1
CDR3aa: ASSGTGGIVQF

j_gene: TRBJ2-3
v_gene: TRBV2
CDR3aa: ASGRLRTSGGAGDTQY

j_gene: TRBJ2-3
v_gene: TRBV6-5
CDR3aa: ASSSDARDTQY

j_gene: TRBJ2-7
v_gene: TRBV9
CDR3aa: ASSVGSSGYEQY

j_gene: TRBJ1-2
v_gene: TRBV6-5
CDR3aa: ASSRDISNYGYT

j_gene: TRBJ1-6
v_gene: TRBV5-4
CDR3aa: ASSYRAPEGDYSPLH

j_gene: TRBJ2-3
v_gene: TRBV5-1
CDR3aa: ASSLSPIAANVGTQY

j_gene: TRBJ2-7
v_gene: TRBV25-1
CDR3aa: ASRLAGAYEQY

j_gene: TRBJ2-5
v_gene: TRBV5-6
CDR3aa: ASSFLGQGTQETQY

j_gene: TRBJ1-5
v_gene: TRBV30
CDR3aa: AWSSGGNQPQH

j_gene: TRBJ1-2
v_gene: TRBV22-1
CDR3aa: PGSARPEGYT

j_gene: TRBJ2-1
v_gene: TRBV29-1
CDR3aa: SVIQEINNEQF

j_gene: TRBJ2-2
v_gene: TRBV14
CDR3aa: ASSQAQGSTGELF

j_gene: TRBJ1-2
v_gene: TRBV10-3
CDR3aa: ATQDRDYGYT

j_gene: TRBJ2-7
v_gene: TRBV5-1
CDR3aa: ASSLGGTGREQY

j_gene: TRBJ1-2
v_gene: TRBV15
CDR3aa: ATSRGRDRLLRDYGYT

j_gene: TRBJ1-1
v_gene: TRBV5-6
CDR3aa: ASSLAQWRAETEAF

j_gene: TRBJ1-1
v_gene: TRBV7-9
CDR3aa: ASSPTGGTEAF

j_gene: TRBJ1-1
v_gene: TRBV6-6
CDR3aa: ASSPGGKYTEAF

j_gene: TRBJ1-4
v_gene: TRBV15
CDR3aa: ATSGQGSYEKLF

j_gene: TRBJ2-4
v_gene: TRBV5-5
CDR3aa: ASSKQAGLDLNIQY

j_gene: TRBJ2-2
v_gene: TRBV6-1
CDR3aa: ASSEGIAGAANTGELF

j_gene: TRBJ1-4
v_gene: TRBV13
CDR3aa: ASSRKSAESVEKLF

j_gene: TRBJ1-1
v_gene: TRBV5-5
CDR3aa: ASSFRQGSEAF

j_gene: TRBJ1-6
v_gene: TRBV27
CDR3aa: ASSAWSEPSYNSPLH

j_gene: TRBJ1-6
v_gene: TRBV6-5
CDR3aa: ASRGGLGPLH

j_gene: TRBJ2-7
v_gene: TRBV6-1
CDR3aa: ASVYYEQY

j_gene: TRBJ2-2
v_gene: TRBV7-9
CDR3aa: ASSSTGAEGTGELF

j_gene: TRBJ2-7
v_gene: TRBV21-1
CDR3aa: ASRPKRGQTFYEQY

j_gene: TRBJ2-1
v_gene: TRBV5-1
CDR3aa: ASSLGQGAFNEQF

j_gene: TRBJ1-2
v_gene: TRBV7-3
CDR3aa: ASSLSGQGSYGYT

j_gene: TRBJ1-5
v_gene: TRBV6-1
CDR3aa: ASTTASSNQPQH

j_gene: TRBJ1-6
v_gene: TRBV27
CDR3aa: ASSGLGGGNSPLH

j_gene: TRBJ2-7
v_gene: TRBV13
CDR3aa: ASSSLGQTSYEQY